This T cell receptor (beta chain) is drawn from a study of radiotherapy plus CTLA-4 blockade in lung cancer. Study summary: 15% to 20% of enrolled patients responded objectively, and more than 25% had disease control.

The CDR3 has 13 residues. Looked up from germline, CDR1 is SGHTA and CDR2 is FQGTGA. The trim removed 5 bases at V and 5 bases at J, leaving 4 bases unmatched. Profiling relied on immunoSEQ multiplex PCR, and the TCRdb table lists in-frame clones only, not all of them. The table shows about 70,000 clones, with 70% to 80% occurring only once. The study gave focal radiation plus ipilimumab CTLA-4 blockade to patients with chemo-refractory metastatic non-small-cell lung cancer. This clonotype originated in a human donor with non-small cell lung cancer whose response to radiotherapy plus ipilimumab could not be evaluated. Some clones in this sample may be carry-over from other donors' samples. The sequences come from peripheral blood, collected from a patient treated with radiotherapy plus ipilimumab. The J gene is TRBJ2-3, the V gene TRBV7-3; 7 positions match TRBD1. CDR3 sequence reads: CASSRGGGDTQYF. The CDR3, as DNA: TGTGCCAGCAGCCGAGGGGGCGGAGATACGCAGTATTTT.